Presented here are 20 T cell receptor beta chains from one specimen sequenced in a study of Ad26.COV2.S vaccination and SARS-CoV-2 variants. Profiled with immunoSEQ multiplex PCR; TCRdb holds only in-frame clones, not every one. The table lists 150,000 to 200,000 clones, around 90% of them singletons. The input for sequencing was peripheral blood, taken after recovery from COVID-19. These receptors were obtained from a human donor who had recovered from COVID-19.

As for this clone: This specimen includes other DNA sequences encoding the same CDR3. The V gene is TRBV20-1, the J gene TRBJ2-7; D is ambiguous. From germline, CDR1 is DFQATT and CDR2 SNEGSKA (reference sequence). Trimming took 5 bases from V and 3 from J, leaving 5 bases between them. The CDR3 loop spans 10 amino acids. This CDR3 is CSALDYEQYF. CDR3 nucleotide sequence: TGCAGTGCTCTCGACTACGAGCAGTACTTC.

This chain uses TRBV11-3 with TRBJ1-1; 10 bases align to TRBD1. The CDR3 contains 14 residues. J was trimmed by 3 bases and V by 5 bases; bases with no gene match: 3. Germline assignment: CDR1 SGHNT and CDR2 YENEEA. For the CDR3, the DNA is TGTGCCAGCAGCGTCGGACAGGGGGACACTGAAGCTTTCTTT. Translated: CASSVGQGDTEAFF.

The J gene is TRBJ2-3, the V gene TRBV9; D is uncertain. Per germline, CDR1 SGDLS and CDR2 YYNGEE. CDR3 length: 13 amino acids. Trimming cost V 0 bases and J 3 bases, with 5 bases left between them. The chain's CDR3 is CASSVGLTDTQYF. Here the CDR3 DNA reads TGTGCCAGCAGCGTAGGACTGACAGATACGCAGTATTTT.

This chain links TRBV7-9 with TRBJ1-6; TRBD1 aligns across 9 bases. Unmatched junction bases numbered 7, after V lost 2 bases and J lost 8 bases. Germline loops: CDR1 SEHNR, CDR2 FQNEAQ (reference sequence). The CDR3 loop spans 16 amino acids. CDR3 coding DNA: TGTGCCAGCAGCTTAAGGGCGGGACAGGGCGATTCACCCCTCCACTTT. Translation gives CASSLRAGQGDSPLHF.

The chain joins TRBV7-2 to TRBJ1-1, with TRBD1 matching 8 bases. CDR1 is SGHTA and CDR2 is FQGNSA in the germline V gene. Trimming at V came to 5 bases and at J to 1 base, leaving 9 bases not matched to a gene. This CDR3 spans 16 amino acids. The DNA of the CDR3 is TGTGCCAGCAGCGAATCAGGGGGCTTGGCGAACACTGAAGCTTTCTTT. This gives the protein CASSESGGLANTEAFF. The variable domain in full, completed from reference TRBV7-2 and TRBJ1-1, reads GAGVSQSPSNKVTEKGKDVELRCDPISGHTALYWYRQSLGQGLEFLIYFQGNSAPDKSGLPSDRFSAERTGGSVSTLTIQRTQQEDSAVYLCASSESGGLANTEAFFGQGTRLTVV.

Concerning this clone itself: Different DNA sequences within this sample yield the same CDR3. The V call is TRBV9, the J call TRBJ2-3; D is undetermined. V lost 1 base, J lost 1 base, and 4 bases lay in between. Germline-derived CDR1 and CDR2 are SGDLS and YYNGEE. This CDR3 is built from 13 residues. CDR3 region: CASSVLGTDTQYF. The CDR3 region has the DNA TGTGCCAGCAGCGTACTCGGCACAGATACGCAGTATTTT. The whole variable domain, filled in from reference TRBV9 and TRBJ2-3, reads DSGVTQTPKHLITATGQRVTLRCSPRSGDLSVYWYQQSLDQGLQFLIQYYNGEERAKGNILERFSAQQFPDLHSELNLSSLELGDSALYFCASSVLGTDTQYFGPGTRLTVL.

The V and J genes are TRBV27 and TRBJ2-3, with 7 bases that match TRBD2. V trimming: 2 bases; J trimming: 1 base; junction bases outside the gene matches: 12. The CDR3 contains 18 residues. Germline V gene sequence: CDR1 MNHEY, CDR2 SMNVEV (reference sequence). The CDR3 DNA sequence: TGTGCCAGCAGTTTAGCTGGACCTACGGCGGGAGGCACAGATACGCAGTATTTT. Residues: CASSLAGPTAGGTDTQYF.

V gene TRBV6-2 or TRBV6-3 combines with J gene TRBJ2-1; 10 nucleotides match TRBD2. J was trimmed by 8 bases and V by 6 bases; bases with no gene match: 13. This CDR3 spans 16 amino acids. Germline CDR1 and CDR2: MNHEY and SVGEGT. CDR3 nucleotides: TGTGCCAGCAGCTCCCCCAGCGGGGGGGCCGGGGATGAGCAGTTCTTC. It is translated as CASSSPSGGAGDEQFF.

This clone was observed a handful of times. The V gene is TRBV5-1, the J gene TRBJ1-2; D is unclear. Trimming removed 5 bases at V and 7 bases at J, with 21 bases between. The CDR3 is 15 amino acids. Per germline, CDR1 SGHRS and CDR2 YFSETQ. In DNA form, the CDR3 reads TGCGCCAGCAGGTCTTCCAGGACGGCGCCAGTTGGCTACACCTTC. Its translation: CASRSSRTAPVGYTF.

This chain uses TRBV9 with TRBJ1-3; TRBD1 matches at 9 bases. The ends lost 4 bases at V and 4 bases at J; junction bases unmatched: 9. The CDR3 length is 16 residues. Germline loops: CDR1 SGDLS, CDR2 YYNGEE. CDR3 DNA: TGTGCCAGCAGCCCCTACGCCGGGACAGGGGGAAACACCATATATTTT. Its protein product is CASSPYAGTGGNTIYF.

V is TRBV7-9 and J is TRBJ1-3, with a tentative D call TRBD1 (5 bases). The CDR3 loop spans 16 amino acids. V was cut by 1 base and J by 2 bases, with 12 bases left in between. CDR1 is SEHNR and CDR2 is FQNEAQ in the germline V gene (reference sequence). The CDR3 DNA reads as TGTGCCAGCAGCTTAGTTTCAGGGAAACCTGGAAACACCATATATTTT. This encodes CASSLVSGKPGNTIYF.

The chain carries TRBV7-3 and TRBJ2-6; TRBD1 matches 10 bases. The V gene end was trimmed by 1 base and the J gene end by 0 bases; junction bases not matched to a gene: 12. There are 21 residues in the CDR3. Germline V gives CDR1 SGHTA, CDR2 FQGTGA. The CDR3 DNA reads as TGTGCCAGCAGCTTAAGGGGCTGGACAGGGGGACTAATCTCTGGGGCCAACGTCCTGACTTTC. It is translated as CASSLRGWTGGLISGANVLTF.

The chain recombines TRBV6-4 with TRBJ2-3; a possible D gene is TRBD2 (5 bases). Germline CDR1 MRHNA, CDR2 SNTAGT. Trimming cost V 5 bases and J 2 bases, with 8 bases left between them. This CDR3 is built from 13 residues. Here the CDR3 DNA reads TGTGCCAGCAGTAAGAGGGCCACAGATACGCAGTATTTT. Protein: CASSKRATDTQYF.

This clone was seen just once. The chain joins TRBV7-2 to TRBJ2-7, with TRBD2 identical over 12 bases. Germline V gene sequence: CDR1 SGHTA, CDR2 FQGNSA. With V trimmed by 5 bases and J by 2 bases, 4 bases remained unmatched. The CDR3 has 15 residues. This chain's CDR3 is CASSLWTSGTYEQYF. CDR3 nucleotides: TGTGCCAGCAGCCTTTGGACTAGCGGGACCTACGAGCAGTACTTC.

For this clone: In the same sample, other DNA sequences code for this CDR3. V and J are TRBV5-4 and TRBJ2-2; 9 bases align to TRBD1. Germline loops: CDR1 SGHNT, CDR2 YYREEE (reference sequence). V lost 0 bases, J lost 2 bases, and 2 bases stayed unmatched. This CDR3 contains 16 residues. In nucleotides, the CDR3 is TGTGCCAGCAGCTTGGTACAGGGGGCTAACACCGGGGAGCTGTTTTTT. Amino acid sequence: CASSLVQGANTGELFF.

The chain couples TRBV9 to TRBJ1-6; a weak D match, TRBD1 (6 bases). Germline V gives CDR1 SGDLS, CDR2 YYNGEE. Trimming took 0 bases from V and 7 from J, leaving 11 bases between them. The CDR3 sequence is 15 residues long. The CDR3 reads CASSVEPQGNSPLHF. The CDR3 DNA reads TGTGCCAGCAGCGTAGAACCACAGGGAAATTCACCCCTCCACTTT.

This clone was observed a handful of times. This chain links TRBV6-4 with TRBJ2-2, with D tentatively TRBD2 (5 bases). CDR3 length: 14 amino acids. V gave up 7 bases and J gave up 5 bases, with 14 bases separating them. Germline CDR1 MRHNA, CDR2 SNTAGT. CDR3 sequence reads: CASTARVGTGELFF. Here the CDR3 DNA reads TGTGCCAGCACCGCGAGGGTAGGGACCGGGGAGCTGTTTTTT.

In this sample, this clone turned up once. The rearrangement uses TRBV5-6 and TRBJ2-2; 8 bases match TRBD1. The CDR3 is 15 residues long. Germline CDR1 and CDR2: SGHDT and YYEEEE. Losses at the gene ends were 0 bases for V and 5 bases for J; bases not matched to a gene: 3. The CDR3 nucleotides are TGTGCCAGCAGCTTGGAAGGACAGGGAACCGGGGAGCTGTTTTTT. Translation gives CASSLEGQGTGELFF.

The V gene is TRBV6-5, the J gene TRBJ2-5; D might be TRBD2 (7 bases). From germline, CDR1 is MNHEY and CDR2 SVGAGI. This CDR3 is built from 14 residues. The V and J ends lost 7 bases and 1 base respectively, with 13 bases between them. CDR3 amino acids: CASKWGGGQETQYF. The CDR3 DNA reads TGTGCCAGCAAGTGGGGGGGCGGCCAAGAGACCCAGTACTTC.

The chain recombines TRBV3-1 (or the pseudogene TRBV3-2) with TRBJ1-5, with TRBD1 matching 10 bases. This CDR3 spans 14 amino acids. Trimming removed 5 bases from V and 7 bases from J; junction bases left unmatched: 5. The germline V gene has CDR1 LGHDT and CDR2 YNNKEL (reference sequence). CDR3: CASSWGDRGQPQHF. CDR3 nucleotide sequence: TGTGCCAGCAGCTGGGGGGACAGGGGACAGCCCCAGCATTTT.